Following are 25 T cell receptor beta chains from one sample sequenced in a study of T cells after posttransplantation cyclophosphamide. Clones were read by immunoSEQ multiplex PCR, and TCRdb kept only the in-frame ones, dropping some. The profile covers over 25,000 clones, none occurring a single time. Sequences were obtained from PBMCs. These receptors were taken from a woman in her fifties or sixties in good health, CMV-negative, and a related stem cell transplant donor.

This clone was seen repeatedly, ten times or more. The rearrangement links TRBV5-1 to TRBJ2-7; TRBD1 or TRBD2 may be the D gene (5 bases each). Trimming removed 0 bases at V and 4 bases at J, with 17 bases between. This CDR3 region has 16 residues. The V gene's germline CDR1 is SGHRS and CDR2 YFSETQ. CDR3 in DNA: TGCGCCAGCAGCTTGGCCAGGAGAGCAGGGAGTTACGAGCAGTACTTC. Protein product: CASSLARRAGSYEQYF.

This clone was detected a few times. The chain carries TRBV30 and TRBJ1-2, with 9 bases matching TRBD1. V was pared by 3 bases and J by 7 bases, with 12 bases of the junction left unmatched. This CDR3 comprises 15 residues. Germline V gives CDR1 GTSNPN, CDR2 SVGIG (reference sequence). The chain's CDR3 is CAWRASTGGRSGYTF. The CDR3 DNA reads as TGTGCCTGGAGGGCTTCTACAGGGGGCAGGAGTGGCTACACCTTC.

The J gene is TRBJ1-5, the V gene TRBV18; D remains unclear. The V gene's germline CDR1 is KGHSH and CDR2 LQKENI. With 3 bases removed from V and 4 bases from J, the gap between germline ends came to 19 bases. The CDR3 contains 17 residues. The chain's CDR3 is CASSPFHGERSNQPQHF. As DNA, the CDR3 is TGTGCCAGCTCACCCTTTCACGGGGAGCGATCAAATCAGCCCCAGCATTTT. Together with reference TRBV18 and TRBJ1-5, the CDR3 gives the full variable domain: NAGVMQNPRHLVRRRGQEARLRCSPMKGHSHVYWYRQLPEEGLKFMVYLQKENIIDESGMPKERFSAEFPKEGPSILRIQQVVRGDSAAYFCASSPFHGERSNQPQHFGDGTRLSIL.

This sequence joins TRBV9 and TRBJ1-5; tentatively, D is TRBD1 (5 bases). V lost 4 bases and J 7 bases, leaving 12 bases between the germline ends. The CDR3 totals 13 residues. The germline CDR1 and CDR2 sequences are SGDLS and YYNGEE. The CDR3 is CASSLWGEQPQHF. The CDR3 DNA reads TGTGCCAGCAGCCTGTGGGGCGAACAGCCCCAGCATTTT.

This clone has a count of ten or more. The DNA of the CDR3 is TGTGCCAGCAGTTACTCGTCGGGGGTCAATGAGCAGTTCTTC. Its protein product is CASSYSSGVNEQFF. V gene TRBV6-5 combines with J gene TRBJ2-1; TRBD2 might be the D (6 bases). The ends were cut back, 0 bases at V and 6 bases at J, with 9 bases in the middle. This CDR3 contains 14 residues. From germline, CDR1 is MNHEY and CDR2 SVGAGI.

This clone was counted ten times or more. V gene TRBV28 combines with J gene TRBJ1-5; D gene unclear. This CDR3 contains 14 residues. V was pared by 2 bases and J by 4 bases, with 9 bases between. CDR1 is MDHEN, CDR2 SYDVKM, per germline. CDR3 sequence: CASSLRQTNQPQHF. As DNA, the CDR3 is TGTGCCAGCAGTTTACGGCAGACTAATCAGCCCCAGCATTTT.

The V and J genes are TRBV30 and TRBJ1-2; the D gene is possibly TRBD1 (5 bases). CDR1 is GTSNPN, CDR2 SVGIG, per germline (reference sequence). The CDR3 runs to 14 residues. Trimming took 1 base from V and 5 from J, leaving 14 bases between them. The CDR3 sequence: CAWSESRGEYGYTF. The CDR3 coding sequence is TGTGCCTGGAGTGAATCGAGGGGCGAATATGGCTACACCTTC.

This clone has more than one count but fewer than ten. The J gene is TRBJ2-3, the V gene TRBV5-5; the match to TRBD1 covers 7 bases. Germline V gives CDR1 SGHKS, CDR2 YYEKEE (reference sequence). The CDR3 runs 17 residues. V was pared by 3 bases and J by 0 bases, with 10 bases of the junction left unmatched. CDR3 amino acids: CASSSRTGLTSTDTQYF. As DNA, the CDR3 is TGTGCCAGCAGCTCCCGGACAGGACTCACTAGCACAGATACGCAGTATTTT.

This clone has ten or more counts. The chain is built from TRBV4-3 and TRBJ1-4; 8 nucleotides match TRBD1. Trimming at V came to 4 bases and at J to 7 bases, leaving 8 bases not matched to a gene. CDR1 and CDR2 from the germline V gene are LGHNA and YSLEER. This CDR3 comprises 15 residues. CDR3 protein: CASSLRQGYGEKLFF. The CDR3 DNA sequence: TGCGCCAGCAGCCTCAGACAGGGGTATGGTGAAAAACTGTTTTTT.

This clone occurred many times. The rearrangement links TRBV18 to TRBJ1-4, with 11 bases identical to TRBD1. Per germline, CDR1 KGHSH and CDR2 LQKENI. The CDR3 covers 19 residues. V lost 3 bases and J lost 0; bases outside the gene matches: 9. The CDR3 region has the DNA TGTGCCAGCTCACCGCGGACAGGGGGCTCCTCCTCAACTAATGAAAAACTGTTTTTT. This encodes CASSPRTGGSSSTNEKLFF.

This clone was seen many times. V is TRBV7-9 and J is TRBJ1-4, with D perhaps TRBD1 (6 bases). CDR1 SEHNR and CDR2 FQNEAQ come from the germline V gene (reference sequence). V was cut by 5 bases and J by 8 bases, with 15 bases left in between. CDR3 size: 14 residues. CDR3: CASSLRGAGEKLFF. CDR3 coding DNA: TGTGCCAGCAGCCTCCGGGGGGCTGGGGAAAAACTGTTTTTT.

This clone appeared a few times. The CDR3 DNA reads as TGCGCCAGCAGCTTGGGCGGGGAGGCAGATACGCAGTATTTT. Encoded protein: CASSLGGEADTQYF. The rearrangement joins TRBV5-1 to TRBJ2-3; D perhaps matches TRBD2 (6 bases). V dropped 0 bases and J dropped 4 bases, with 9 bases sitting between them. The germline CDR1 and CDR2 sequences are SGHRS and YFSETQ. The CDR3 totals 14 residues.

This clone occurred a few times. CDR3 loop: CASSDPPDRGLDTGELFF. The DNA for the CDR3 is TGTGCCAGCAGCGACCCGCCAGACAGGGGGCTCGACACCGGGGAGCTGTTTTTT. The rearrangement joins TRBV7-3 to TRBJ2-2; 10 nucleotides agree with TRBD1. V gave up 5 bases and J gave up 3 bases; unmatched junction bases: 12. Germline-derived CDR1 and CDR2 are SGHTA and FQGTGA. This CDR3 is built from 18 residues.

This clone has only a few counts. J is TRBJ2-2 and V is TRBV5-1; 11 bases are shared with TRBD1. Germline trimming cut 4 bases from V and 7 bases from J; bases unmatched to any gene: 6. There are 15 residues in the CDR3. Germline V gives CDR1 SGHRS, CDR2 YFSETQ. The CDR3 spells CASSQGQGGIGELFF. In DNA, the CDR3 is TGCGCCAGCAGCCAGGGACAGGGGGGAATCGGGGAGCTGTTTTTT.

This clone has just a few counts. The chain links TRBV28 to TRBJ2-1, with D tentatively TRBD1 (6 bases). This CDR3 region has 11 residues. Germline V gives CDR1 MDHEN, CDR2 SYDVKM. Trimming left V 11 bases short and J 7 bases short, with 12 bases between. The CDR3 DNA is TGTGCCTCGCTAGGGGGTAATGAGCAGTTCTTC. This sequence encodes CASLGGNEQFF.

In this sample, this clone turned up many times. This chain joins TRBV6-1 and TRBJ2-7; the D gene is possibly TRBD1 (6 bases). CDR3 length equals 14 residues. V was pared by 5 bases and J by 3 bases, with 14 bases between. CDR1 and CDR2 from the germline V gene are MNHNS and SASEGT. The chain's CDR3 is CASSSGTLFYEQYF. The CDR3 bases are TGTGCCAGCAGTTCCGGGACACTCTTCTACGAGCAGTACTTC.

This clone showed up many times. The chain uses TRBV6-4 and TRBJ2-1; 10 bases are shared with TRBD2. CDR1 and CDR2 (germline): MRHNA, SNTAGT. V lost 4 bases to trimming and J lost 5 bases; unmatched junction nucleotides: 8. The CDR3 extends over 16 amino acids. CDR3 loop: CASSGSSGRGNNEQFF. DNA for the CDR3: TGTGCCAGCAGTGGATCTAGCGGGAGAGGTAACAATGAGCAGTTCTTC.

In this sample, this clone turned up many times. The gene calls are TRBV20-1 and TRBJ1-1; D uncertain. V was pared by 3 bases and J by 7 bases, with 9 bases between. Germline CDR1 and CDR2: DFQATT and SNEGSKA (reference sequence). The CDR3 is made up of 11 amino acids. The CDR3 bases are TGCAGTGCTAGGGCCCCGCATGAAGCTTTCTTT. This encodes CSARAPHEAFF.

This clone has a count of ten or more. The rearrangement joins TRBV5-1 to TRBJ2-3, with 8 bases that match TRBD2. The germline V gene encodes CDR1 SGHRS and CDR2 YFSETQ. V shed 0 bases and J 5 bases; nucleotides not matched to a gene: 11. This CDR3 is built from 17 residues. Here the CDR3 reads CASSLGGLAGNQDTQYF. The CDR3 coding sequence is TGCGCCAGCAGCTTGGGTGGGTTAGCGGGGAATCAAGATACGCAGTATTTT. The variable domain in full, with the rest retrieved from reference TRBV5-1 and TRBJ2-3, is KAGVTQTPRYLIKTRGQQVTLSCSPISGHRSVSWYQQTPGQGLQFLFEYFSETQRNKGNFPGRFSGRQFSNSRSEMNVSTLELGDSALYLCASSLGGLAGNQDTQYFGPGTRLTVL.

This clone was counted a few times. This sequence joins TRBV28 and TRBJ2-3; TRBD2 agrees at 9 bases. CDR3 size: 16 residues. V lost 3 bases, J lost 4 bases, and 8 bases stayed unmatched. Per the germline V gene, CDR1 is MDHEN and CDR2 is SYDVKM. CDR3 in DNA: TGTGCCAGCAGTTTCCGCCGTGGCGGGGGGGCAGATACGCAGTATTTT. Translated, it gives CASSFRRGGGADTQYF.

This clone ranks as medium-sized. This rearrangement joins TRBV10-3 to TRBJ2-1; D possibly corresponds to TRBD2 (5 bases). The CDR3 has 19 residues. The V gene lost 5 bases and the J gene lost 4 bases, with 27 bases spanning the gap. Looked up from germline, CDR1 is ENHRY and CDR2 is SYGVKD. The CDR3 DNA reads as TGTGCCATCAGTCCCGAGAGAGGAGGTCCGGGTCATCATTACAATGAGCAGTTCTTC. Its protein is CAISPERGGPGHHYNEQFF.

This clone has ten or more counts. The CDR3 sequence is CASSSKPGLAGGSYNEQFF. In DNA, the CDR3 is TGCGCCAGCAGCTCAAAACCGGGACTAGCGGGAGGGTCCTACAATGAGCAGTTCTTC. This chain uses TRBV4-1 with TRBJ2-1; the match to TRBD2 covers 16 bases. V gave up 5 bases and J gave up 1 base; unmatched junction bases: 8. This CDR3 has 19 amino acids. Germline loops: CDR1 MGHRA, CDR2 YSYEKL.

At least ten counts were recorded for this clone. V usage is TRBV7-2 and J usage is TRBJ2-3; maybe TRBD2 (6 bases). Per the germline V gene, CDR1 is SGHTA and CDR2 is FQGNSA. The V end was cut by 0 bases, the J end by 0 bases, with 10 bases between. The CDR3 totals 16 residues. CDR3 in amino acids: CASSLAHGGSTDTQYF. CDR3 DNA sequence: TGTGCCAGCAGCTTAGCCCACGGGGGTAGCACAGATACGCAGTATTTT.

V gene TRBV30 combines with J gene TRBJ2-2, with D perhaps matching TRBD1 (6 bases). The V end lost 2 bases, the J end lost 4 bases, and 14 bases lay between the germline ends. Germline-derived CDR1 and CDR2 are GTSNPN and SVGIG (reference sequence). The CDR3 consists of 15 residues. The CDR3 loop reads CAWSINRAITGELFF. The DNA of the CDR3 is TGTGCCTGGAGTATCAACAGGGCGATCACCGGGGAGCTGTTTTTT.

This chain uses TRBV7-9 with TRBJ1-2, with D possibly matching TRBD1 (6 bases). Germline V gene lookup returns CDR1 SEHNR and CDR2 FQNEAQ (reference sequence). Trimming removed 0 bases from V and 1 base from J, with 6 bases in between. The CDR3 runs to 14 residues. CDR3 DNA sequence: TGTGCCAGCAGCTTAGCAGGGGGTAACTATGGCTACACCTTC. Translating gives CASSLAGGNYGYTF.